The sample holds one count of the clone carrying this TCR beta chain. This sample is drawn from a study of blood T cell repertoires in COVID-19. Overall study context: The analysed material was cDNA or gDNA that came from T cells, B-cell-depleted T cells, or PBMCs.

The protocol was immunoSEQ multiplex PCR, while the TCRdb copy is restricted to in-frame clones and leaves out a portion. Here the sample spans roughly 140,000 clones, around 91% being singletons. This CDR3 spans 17 amino acids. From germline, CDR1 is SNHLY and CDR2 FYNNEI. The junction had 14 bases not matched to a gene; V was cut back by 6 bases and J by 4 bases. The sample was peripheral blood. The rearrangement links TRBV2 to TRBJ2-1; 8 bases align to TRBD1. This sequence was found in a woman aged 40 to 55 with acute or convalescent COVID-19. The CDR3 nucleotides read TGTGCCAGCAGCGACCCAATAAGACAGGGGTTGTACAATGAGCAGTTCTTC. Protein sequence: CASSDPIRQGLYNEQFF.